The clone carrying this T cell receptor (beta chain) was detected only a few times. No antigen is known for it. This CDR3 contains 16 residues. V was clipped by 6 bases and J by 3 bases; unmatched bases: 6. Ophthalmopathic donors had moderate-to-severe activity, CAS ≥3 and NOSPECS ≥4, with disease that had lasted under 3 months. Researchers turned away patients with other autoimmune diseases, uncontrolled infections, pregnancy or lactation. These data originate in a study of Graves' ophthalmopathy and Graves' hyperthyroidism. Study conclusions and caveats: The authors also found most expanded thyroid clonotypes above 0.001 frequency in blood. In predicting ophthalmopathy progression, the model reached roughly 71% sensitivity and 72.22% specificity.

From RNA, the CDR3 regions of TCR beta chains were amplified and sequenced. Second-round multiplex PCR came after a first-round RT-PCR that employed HTBI primers. MiXCR, run by TCRdb on the multiplex PCR reads, gives a single entry per CDR3 protein. The table includes 600,000 to 950,000 distinct CDR3 sequences, around 40% detected once. This clonotype was obtained from an adult man with Graves' ophthalmopathy. Sequencing input: peripheral blood. The genes are TRBV12-3 or TRBV12-4 and TRBJ2-6; TRBD1 agrees at 9 bases. The CDR3 DNA is TGTGCCAGCAGCCGACAGGGGGTGGGTGGGGCCAACGTCCTGACTTTC. It specifies CASSRQGVGGANVLTF.